The text below deals with one TCR beta chain. This clone was picked up one time. Its antigen specificity is not known. Per-nucleotide qualities are absent, and no much larger clonotype sits a single base away. This sample stems from a study of technical replicates of blood from several donors (TCRdb year 2017). From a lookup of the germline V gene, CDR1 and CDR2 are MDHEN and SYDVKM. Here V drops 3 bases and J drops 4 bases, and the junction holds 1 base not matched to any gene. The CDR3 sequence holds 14 residues, the cysteine and phenylalanine included. CDR3 DNA only is kept here, 42 bases in frame from base 1. Library preparation employed the immunoSEQ multiplex PCR assay. TCRdb holds this immuneACCESS table with in-frame rearrangements only. Some clones are missing; in checked studies, unresolved V genes explain under half, and the rest has no known cause. This sample comprises about 61,000 clones, approximately 97% of them detected only once. Over 0.15% of the sample rests with the top ten.

The chain links TRBV28 with TRBJ2-3, and TRBD2 matches 10 of the central bases. The receptor comes from a human donor in good health. The sequenced material came from T cells isolated from PBMCs. The sequenced DNA: TGTGCCAGCAGTTTTCTAGCGGGAGCAGATACGCAGTATTTT. This translates into CASSFLAGADTQYF.